Presented here are 9 T cell receptor beta chains from one specimen sequenced in a study of cytomegalovirus exposure and HLA in healthy donors. Vbeta (60) and Jbeta (13) primers were used in the PCR. Only in-frame clones appear in the TCRdb table, and some are missing; sequencing was by immunoSEQ multiplex PCR. The data contain 120,000 to 150,000 clones, approximately 82% of them singletons. Sequences were obtained from PBMCs. Receptors originate from a middle-aged man in good health and CMV-seronegative.

This clone came up a few times. The chain recombines TRBV7-2 with TRBJ2-3, with no clear D. The CDR3 is 14 residues long. Per the germline V gene, CDR1 is SGHTA and CDR2 is FQGNSA. V was pared by 1 base and J by 4 bases, with 9 bases between. CDR3 region: CASSLDFRADTQYF. The CDR3 bases are TGTGCCAGCAGCTTAGACTTTCGGGCAGATACGCAGTATTTT.

The chain couples TRBV27 to TRBJ1-2, with D uncertain. From germline, CDR1 is MNHEY and CDR2 SMNVEV (reference sequence). Trimming took off 5 bases at V and 4 bases at J, with 23 bases between the two ends. This CDR3 is 17 amino acids long. The CDR3 loop reads CASSPNGGAGSIYGYTF. The CDR3 nucleotides are TGTGCCAGCAGTCCCAATGGCGGTGCGGGGTCGATCTATGGCTACACCTTC.

V gene TRBV19 combines with J gene TRBJ2-7; D may be TRBD2 (6 bases). Trimming removed 5 bases from V and 4 bases from J, with 15 bases in between. Germline CDR1 reads LNHDA; CDR2 reads SQIVND (reference sequence). CDR3 size: 14 residues. The CDR3 loop is CASSPDVGGYEQYF. In DNA, the CDR3 is TGTGCCAGTAGTCCGGACGTTGGGGGGTACGAGCAGTACTTC.

CDR3 in DNA: TGCAGTGCCGGGACAGCATATGGCTACACCTTC. Its translation is CSAGTAYGYTF. The gene calls are TRBV20-1 and TRBJ1-2; 7 bases map to TRBD1. J lost 5 bases, V lost 6 bases, and 3 bases had no gene match. Per germline, CDR1 DFQATT and CDR2 SNEGSKA (reference sequence). CDR3 length: 11 residues.

In its sample, this clone was seen a few times. The chain recombines TRBV5-4 with TRBJ2-3; 8 bases fit TRBD2. V was pared by 0 bases and J by 1 base, with 4 bases of the junction left unmatched. CDR3 length equals 16 residues. CDR1 is SGHNT, CDR2 YYREEE, per germline (reference sequence). CDR3 region: CASSLVRGVRTDTQYF. The CDR3 coding sequence is TGTGCCAGCAGCTTGGTGCGGGGGGTCCGCACAGATACGCAGTATTTT.

This chain links TRBV10-3 with TRBJ1-1; TRBD1 is a possible D gene (6 bases). CDR3 size: 14 residues. Trimming left V 3 bases short and J 4 bases short, with 12 bases between. The germline gives CDR1 ENHRY, CDR2 SYGVKD. The DNA for the CDR3 is TGTGCCATCAGTGATACAGGGTGGGGCACTGAAGCTTTCTTT. Its protein product is CAISDTGWGTEAFF.

V usage is TRBV11-2 and J usage is TRBJ1-6; tentative D call: TRBD1 (6 bases). Germline CDR1 and CDR2: SGHAT and FQNNGV. Trimming pared 2 bases from V and 0 bases from J, leaving 17 bases between. The CDR3 is 19 amino acids. The CDR3 spells CASSLRPLQGSSYNSPLHF. In nucleotides, the CDR3 is TGTGCCAGCAGCTTACGCCCCTTACAGGGATCCTCCTATAATTCACCCCTCCACTTT.

The CDR3 here is CASSLVPWDRVNTEAFF. For the CDR3, the DNA is TGTGCCAGCAGCTTGGTGCCGTGGGACAGGGTGAACACTGAAGCTTTCTTT. The chain employs TRBV5-6 and TRBJ1-1, with 9 bases that match TRBD1. Germline V gives CDR1 SGHDT, CDR2 YYEEEE. With V trimmed by 0 bases and J by 0 bases, 6 bases remained unmatched. This CDR3 has 17 residues.

The chain recombines TRBV20-1 with TRBJ1-2; D not certain. In germline, CDR1 is DFQATT, CDR2 SNEGSKA (reference sequence). The CDR3 has 11 amino acids. V dropped 6 bases and J dropped 7 bases, with 12 bases sitting between them. CDR3 DNA: TGCAGTGCCCCGGGGTTGCGTGGCTACACCTTC. This translates into CSAPGLRGYTF.